The 24 T cell receptor beta chains presented below share a single source sample, sequenced in a study of T cells in Graves' hyperthyroidism and ophthalmopathy. Amplification of TCR beta CDR3 regions used RNA as the template. TCR CDR3 regions were first amplified by RT-PCR with HTBI primers. TCRdb called the multiplex PCR reads again in MiXCR, with one record for every CDR3 protein. The sample shows some 250,000 distinct CDR3 sequences, 14% to 15% of them seen only once. Sequencing was performed on blood. The origin of the receptors is a woman in her 40s with Graves' hyperthyroidism that later progressed to Graves' ophthalmopathy.

This clonotype came up many times. This chain uses TRBV2 with TRBJ1-5; no clear D. Trimming took off 6 bases at V and 1 base at J, with 16 bases between the two ends. The germline gives CDR1 SNHLY, CDR2 FYNNEI. The CDR3 runs to 16 residues. This CDR3 reads CASSPEVRFSNQPQHF. CDR3 in DNA: TGTGCCAGCAGCCCTGAGGTCAGGTTCAGCAATCAGCCCCAGCATTTT.

This clonotype was seen ten or more times. The chain links TRBV28 to TRBJ2-3; D is uncertain. Looked up from germline, CDR1 is MDHEN and CDR2 is SYDVKM. Deletions cut 6 bases from V and 9 bases from J, with 10 bases between. The CDR3 sequence is 11 residues long. The DNA of the CDR3 is TGTGCCAGCAGCTCTCAGGCCACGCAGTATTTT. The encoded protein is CASSSQATQYF.

This clonotype was seen repeatedly, ten times or more. V is TRBV7-9 and J is TRBJ2-5; 13 bases match TRBD2. Germline V gives CDR1 SEHNR, CDR2 FQNEAQ (reference sequence). The CDR3 is 15 residues long. V lost 5 bases and J lost 2; bases outside the gene matches: 2. The CDR3 sequence: CASSLLAGGQETQYF. The CDR3 coding sequence is TGTGCCAGCAGCCTACTAGCGGGAGGGCAAGAGACCCAGTACTTC.

V gene TRBV29-1 combines with J gene TRBJ2-3, with TRBD2 matching over 14 bases. V dropped 7 bases and J dropped 4; count of bases not matched to a gene: 7. The CDR3 spans 15 residues. Germline loops: CDR1 SQVTM, CDR2 ANQGSEA. The CDR3 loop reads CSAGTSGRLADTQYF. The DNA of the CDR3 is TGCAGCGCCGGGACTAGCGGGAGATTAGCAGATACGCAGTATTTT.

In its sample, this clonotype was seen a few times. The chain couples TRBV30 to TRBJ1-1; 12 nucleotides match TRBD1. V trimming: 2 bases; J trimming: 6 bases; junction bases outside the gene matches: 4. This CDR3 region has 14 residues. In germline, CDR1 is GTSNPN, CDR2 SVGIG (reference sequence). CDR3 loop: CAWSKGQGAAEAFF. CDR3 in DNA: TGTGCCTGGAGTAAGGGACAGGGGGCAGCTGAAGCTTTCTTT.

This clonotype was found many times. This chain connects TRBV7-9 to TRBJ2-3, with 12 bases aligning to TRBD2. Per germline, CDR1 SEHNR and CDR2 FQNEAQ (reference sequence). The junction had 5 bases not matched to a gene; V was cut back by 5 bases and J by 8 bases. This CDR3 has 14 residues. In nucleotides, the CDR3 is TGTGCCAGCAGCCGACTAGCGGGAGATCTTACGCAGTATTTT. Its translation: CASSRLAGDLTQYF.

This clonotype was picked up many times. V and J are TRBV28 and TRBJ1-5, with D possibly matching TRBD1 (6 bases). The CDR3 contains 16 residues. Germline V gene sequence: CDR1 MDHEN, CDR2 SYDVKM. V gave up 6 bases and J gave up 5 bases, with 20 bases separating them. The CDR3 here is CASRQSRDGGHQPQHF. Written as DNA, the CDR3 is TGTGCCAGCAGGCAATCCCGGGACGGGGGCCATCAGCCCCAGCATTTT.

This clonotype appeared many times. The rearrangement uses TRBV7-3 and TRBJ2-1, with 8 bases aligning to TRBD2. Per germline, CDR1 SGHTA and CDR2 FQGTGA. V trimming: 5 bases; J trimming: 0 bases; junction bases outside the gene matches: 6. The CDR3 is 16 amino acids. CDR3 residues: CASSLVAGSSYNEQFF. Here the CDR3 DNA reads TGTGCCAGCAGCCTCGTAGCGGGAAGCTCCTACAATGAGCAGTTCTTC.

There are a few counts of this clonotype. The chain combines TRBV15 with TRBJ2-7; 10 bases agree with TRBD2. Germline CDR1 and CDR2: LNHNV and YYDKDF (reference sequence). Germline trimming cut 4 bases from V and 5 bases from J; bases unmatched to any gene: 11. The CDR3 consists of 16 residues. CDR3 sequence: CATSTSSSGRPHEQYF. The CDR3 DNA follows: TGTGCCACCAGCACTTCTTCTAGCGGGAGACCCCACGAGCAGTACTTC.

The chain couples TRBV28 to TRBJ2-7; 13 positions match TRBD2. Looked up from germline, CDR1 is MDHEN and CDR2 is SYDVKM. V was pared by 3 bases and J by 1 base, with 6 bases of the junction left unmatched. The CDR3 contains 17 residues. The chain's CDR3 is CASSFGGGLAGSYEQYF. The CDR3 DNA reads TGTGCCAGCAGTTTTGGGGGGGGACTAGCGGGGTCCTACGAGCAGTACTTC.

A few counts support this clonotype. This chain connects TRBV6-1 to TRBJ1-6; D uncertain. The CDR3 extends over 16 amino acids. CDR1 and CDR2 (germline): MNHNS, SASEGT. V was cut by 5 bases and J by 10 bases, with 21 bases left in between. The DNA for the CDR3 is TGTGCCAGCAGTCAAAACCACCTAGGTTACGGCTCACCCCTCCACTTT. Encoded protein: CASSQNHLGYGSPLHF.

Many counts were recorded for this clonotype. The chain employs TRBV28 and TRBJ1-4; D unresolved. CDR1 MDHEN and CDR2 SYDVKM come from the germline V gene. The CDR3 totals 14 residues. V lost 3 bases and J lost 0, with 5 bases in between. The CDR3 bases are TGTGCCAGCAGTTTCTATACAACTAATGAAAAACTGTTTTTT. Its protein is CASSFYTTNEKLFF.

The V and J genes are TRBV20-1 and TRBJ2-1; 7 bases agree with TRBD1. Unmatched junction bases numbered 4, after V lost 1 base and J lost 1 base. CDR1 is DFQATT, CDR2 SNEGSKA, per germline (reference sequence). The CDR3 has 15 residues. CDR3 in DNA: TGCAGTGCTAGAGTGAGGGGGCGTTCCTACAATGAGCAGTTCTTC. Translating gives CSARVRGRSYNEQFF.

This clonotype came up many times. The J gene is TRBJ2-1, the V gene TRBV28; 13 bases are a match to TRBD2. Losses at the gene ends were 5 bases for V and 9 bases for J; bases not matched to a gene: 10. This CDR3 is 16 amino acids long. Germline V gives CDR1 MDHEN, CDR2 SYDVKM. CDR3 sequence: CASSARTSGSHGEQFF. The CDR3 DNA reads TGTGCCAGCAGTGCTAGGACTAGCGGGAGCCATGGTGAGCAGTTCTTC.

Concerning this clonotype itself: Being one base from a much bigger clone, this may be a read error. The chain employs TRBV12-3 or TRBV12-4 and TRBJ2-6; D remains unclear. Deletions cut 8 bases from V and 3 bases from J, with 17 bases between. The CDR3 totals 16 residues. CDR3 residues: CASRRLGSFGANVLTF. The CDR3 DNA reads TGTGCCAGCCGTAGACTCGGAAGCTTTGGGGCCAACGTCCTGACTTTC.

This clonotype showed up just a few times. The CDR3 protein is CASSLTGATNEKLFF. The CDR3 DNA sequence: TGCGCCAGCAGCTTAACAGGCGCAACTAATGAAAAACTGTTTTTT. The chain uses TRBV5-1 and TRBJ1-4; weak D call: TRBD1 (5 bases). From germline, CDR1 is SGHRS and CDR2 YFSETQ. V gave up 2 bases and J gave up 0 bases, with 8 bases separating them. This CDR3 region has 15 residues.

This clonotype was recorded at least ten times. The chain has TRBV6-2 or TRBV6-3 and TRBJ2-1; 8 bases align to TRBD2. From germline, CDR1 is MNHEY and CDR2 SVGEGT. The CDR3 has 16 amino acids. J lost 6 bases, V lost 5 bases, and 12 bases had no gene match. This CDR3 is CASSDPGVAGLNEQFF. The CDR3 nucleotides read TGTGCCAGCAGTGACCCCGGGGTAGCGGGACTCAATGAGCAGTTCTTC.

This clonotype occurred many times. V and J are TRBV9 and TRBJ2-1, with 8 bases aligning to TRBD1. This CDR3 spans 15 amino acids. Per germline, CDR1 SGDLS and CDR2 YYNGEE. After removal of 2 bases from V and 4 bases from J, the junction contained 5 bases not matched to a gene. The CDR3 here is CASSVRDRQYNEQFF. DNA for the CDR3: TGTGCCAGCAGCGTCCGGGACAGGCAATACAATGAGCAGTTCTTC. Combining the CDR3 with reference TRBV9 and TRBJ2-1 gives the whole variable domain DSGVTQTPKHLITATGQRVTLRCSPRSGDLSVYWYQQSLDQGLQFLIQYYNGEERAKGNILERFSAQQFPDLHSELNLSSLELGDSALYFCASSVRDRQYNEQFFGPGTRLTVL.

V gene TRBV28 combines with J gene TRBJ2-1, with 12 bases aligning to TRBD1. The CDR3 spans 15 residues. From germline, CDR1 is MDHEN and CDR2 SYDVKM. The V and J ends lost 7 bases and 8 bases, in that order; junction bases with no gene match: 9. The CDR3 is CASIPGDRGPDEQFF. CDR3 DNA: TGTGCCAGCATCCCTGGGGACAGGGGGCCCGATGAGCAGTTCTTC.

This clonotype came up many times. This may arise from a read error, as a much more abundant clone is one base away. V is TRBV5-6 and J is TRBJ2-3; D perhaps matches TRBD1 (6 bases). CDR1 is SGHDT and CDR2 is YYEEEE in the germline V gene. The CDR3 is 16 residues long. V lost 4 bases and J lost 3, with 18 bases in between. This chain's CDR3 is CASSRSQGKGTDTQYF. CDR3 bases: TGTGCCAGCAGCAGATCACAGGGAAAGGGTACAGATACGCAGTATTTT.

This clonotype was observed at least ten times. The rearrangement uses TRBV28 and TRBJ2-7, with D perhaps TRBD2 (7 bases). This CDR3 region has 14 residues. In germline, CDR1 is MDHEN, CDR2 SYDVKM. Trimming pared 2 bases from V and 6 bases from J, leaving 14 bases between. CDR3: CASSLGRGGGEQYF. The CDR3 DNA is TGTGCCAGCAGTTTAGGTAGGGGGGGAGGCGAGCAGTACTTC.

In this sample, this clonotype turned up a few times. A read error may be the cause here, since a much bigger clone is one base away. The rearrangement links TRBV15 to TRBJ2-5, with D possibly being TRBD1 (6 bases). Trimming removed 5 bases at V and 7 bases at J, with 14 bases between. The CDR3 totals 13 residues. Germline CDR1 is LNHNV and CDR2 is YYDKDF (reference sequence). For the CDR3, the DNA is TGTGCCACCAGCGTACGACAGGCAGGGACCCAGTACTTC. It specifies CATSVRQAGTQYF. The whole variable domain, remainder taken from reference TRBV15 and TRBJ2-5, is DAMVIQNPRYQVTQFGKPVTLSCSQTLNHNVMYWYQQKSSQAPKLLFHYYDKDFNNEADTPDNFQSRRPNTSFCFLDIRSPGLGDTAMYLCATSVRQAGTQYFGPGTRLLVL.

Concerning this clonotype itself: This clone may be a read error of a much larger clone one base away. The rearrangement links TRBV10-3 to TRBJ1-4, with TRBD1 as a possible D gene (5 bases). CDR3 size: 13 residues. Germline V gene sequence: CDR1 ENHRY, CDR2 SYGVKD. V was shortened by 6 bases and J by 3 bases, with 8 bases between the two germline ends. This CDR3 is CAIRGGSNEKLFF. CDR3 sequence (DNA): TGTGCCATCAGGGGGGGATCTAATGAAAAACTGTTTTTT.

This clonotype was seen many times. The chain combines TRBV14 with TRBJ1-4; D is undetermined. V lost 1 base to trimming and J lost 3 bases, with 12 bases between them. The CDR3 is made up of 16 amino acids. The germline gives CDR1 SGHDN, CDR2 FVKESK. The CDR3 DNA reads as TGTGCCAGCAGCCAAGGTTTAAAGCGGGCTAATGAAAAACTGTTTTTT. Amino acid sequence: CASSQGLKRANEKLFF.